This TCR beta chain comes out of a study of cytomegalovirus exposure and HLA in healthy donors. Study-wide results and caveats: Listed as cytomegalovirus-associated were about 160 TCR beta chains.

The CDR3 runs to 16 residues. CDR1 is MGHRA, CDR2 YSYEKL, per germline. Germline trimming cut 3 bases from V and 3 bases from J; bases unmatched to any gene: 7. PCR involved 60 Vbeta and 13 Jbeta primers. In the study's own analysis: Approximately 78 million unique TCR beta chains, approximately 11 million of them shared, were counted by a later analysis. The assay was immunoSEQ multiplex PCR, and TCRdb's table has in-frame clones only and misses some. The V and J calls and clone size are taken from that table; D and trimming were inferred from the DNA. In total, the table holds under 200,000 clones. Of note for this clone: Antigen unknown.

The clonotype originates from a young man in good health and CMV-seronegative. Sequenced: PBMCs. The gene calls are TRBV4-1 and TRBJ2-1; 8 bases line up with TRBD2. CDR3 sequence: CASSHHTSGDYNEQFF. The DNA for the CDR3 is TGCGCCAGCAGCCACCATACTAGCGGAGACTACAATGAGCAGTTCTTC.